The present T cell receptor (beta chain) was sequenced within a study of blood T cell repertoires in COVID-19. Study summary: PBMCs, B-cell-depleted T cells, or T cells were the source of the cDNA or gDNA that made up the material.

With 4 bases removed from V and 0 bases from J, the gap between germline ends came to 15 bases. Germline V gene lookup returns CDR1 KGHSH and CDR2 LQKENI. The CDR3 sequence is 16 residues long. Authors' methods: For nucleated cells, counts were estimated from reference gene primer amplification. Method: immunoSEQ multiplex PCR; TCRdb's copy keeps in-frame clones and lacks some. That table supplies the V and J calls and clone size; D and trimming were determined from the DNA. This sample has approximately 100,000 clones, with more than 75% found just once. This sequence joins TRBV18 and TRBJ1-2, with D unclear. Sequenced material: peripheral blood. The clonotype was recovered from a man between 45 and 60 years old with acute or convalescent COVID-19. CDR3 sequence reads: CASSRSAGWANYGYTF. CDR3 sequence (DNA): TGTGCCAGCTCACGTTCTGCAGGCTGGGCTAACTATGGCTACACCTTC.